This TCR beta chain derives from a study of shared clonotypes between healthy human individuals. Profiled with immunoSEQ multiplex PCR; TCRdb holds only in-frame clones, not every one. Here the sample spans some 2 million clones, roughly 94% being singletons. The CDR3 consists of 13 residues. The ends lost 4 bases at V and 3 bases at J; junction bases unmatched: 2. CDR1 is SGHRS, CDR2 YFSETQ, per germline. The sequence was collected from a man aged 18 to 30 in good health. This rearrangement joins TRBV5-1 to TRBJ2-5; 8 positions match TRBD1. The sequenced material came from naive CD4+ T cells sorted from blood. Subset here: CD45RA+ positively selected. CDR3 amino acids: CASSAGQEETQYF. Here the CDR3 DNA reads TGCGCCAGCAGCGCGGGACAGGAAGAGACCCAGTACTTC. Looking up the rest from reference TRBV5-1 and TRBJ2-5 gives the full variable domain: KAGVTQTPRYLIKTRGQQVTLSCSPISGHRSVSWYQQTPGQGLQFLFEYFSETQRNKGNFPGRFSGRQFSNSRSEMNVSTLELGDSALYLCASSAGQEETQYFGPGTRLLVL.